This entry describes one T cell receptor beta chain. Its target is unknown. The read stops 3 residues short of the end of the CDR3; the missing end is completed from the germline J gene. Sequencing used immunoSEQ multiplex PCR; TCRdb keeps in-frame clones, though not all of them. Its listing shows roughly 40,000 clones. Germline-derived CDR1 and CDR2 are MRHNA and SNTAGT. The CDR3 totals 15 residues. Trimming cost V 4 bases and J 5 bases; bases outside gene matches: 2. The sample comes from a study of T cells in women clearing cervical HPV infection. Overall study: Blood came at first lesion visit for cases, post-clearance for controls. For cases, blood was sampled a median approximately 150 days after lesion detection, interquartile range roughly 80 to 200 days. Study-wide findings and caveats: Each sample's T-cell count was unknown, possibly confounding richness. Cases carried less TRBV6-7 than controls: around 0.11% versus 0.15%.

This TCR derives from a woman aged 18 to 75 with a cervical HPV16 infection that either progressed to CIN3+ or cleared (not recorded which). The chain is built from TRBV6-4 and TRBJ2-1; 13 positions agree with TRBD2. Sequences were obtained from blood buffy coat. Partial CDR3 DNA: TGTGCCAGCAGTGTTGGGACTAGCGGGAACAATGAG. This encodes CASSVGTSGNNE. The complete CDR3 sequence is CASSVGTSGNNEQFF.